The 24 T cell receptor beta chains below were found in one sample sequenced in a study of vaccination effects on CD4 cells after COVID-19. This table comes from immunoSEQ multiplex PCR, and its TCRdb copy is limited to in-frame clones, with some not included. The sample yields some 15,000 clones, over 60% seen once. Their target antigens are unknown. In the ViraFEST assay, antigen-specific CD4+ clonotypes were identified by expansion after peptide-pool stimulation. Having been cultured for about ten days, the cells underwent CD4+ T cell isolation. This individual contracted SARS-CoV-2 between March and December 2020, as verified by PCR. Everyone in the study got two shots of either the BNT162b2 or mRNA-1273 vaccine. This specimen consisted of CD4+ T cells from PBMCs cultured with HCoV-NL63 spike peptides, obtained after COVID-19 vaccination. These receptor sequences come from a human donor who had a prior SARS-CoV-2 infection.

CDR3 in amino acids: CASSSAGVGEQYF. The CDR3 DNA follows: TGTGCCAGCAGTTCAGCGGGGGTAGGCGAGCAGTACTTC. The V call is TRBV6-5, the J call TRBJ2-7; 8 positions match TRBD2. CDR1 MNHEY and CDR2 SVGAGI come from the germline V gene. CDR3 length: 13 amino acids. Germline trimming cut 4 bases from V and 6 bases from J; bases unmatched to any gene: 5.

V usage is TRBV9 and J usage is TRBJ2-3; D gene unclear. The CDR3 contains 15 residues. CDR1 is SGDLS and CDR2 is YYNGEE in the germline V gene. The V gene lost 0 bases and the J gene lost 4 bases, with 12 bases spanning the gap. The DNA for the CDR3 is TGTGCCAGCAGCGTAGGGAGCGTCCGTCCAGATACGCAGTATTTT. This translates into CASSVGSVRPDTQYF. Complete variable domain (other parts from reference TRBV9 and TRBJ2-3): DSGVTQTPKHLITATGQRVTLRCSPRSGDLSVYWYQQSLDQGLQFLIQYYNGEERAKGNILERFSAQQFPDLHSELNLSSLELGDSALYFCASSVGSVRPDTQYFGPGTRLTVL.

The rearrangement links TRBV10-3 to TRBJ2-1; 7 positions match TRBD2. The CDR3 contains 13 residues. CDR1 and CDR2 from the germline V gene are ENHRY and SYGVKD. V lost 9 bases, J lost 10 bases, and 12 bases stayed unmatched. The CDR3 sequence is CAIGERERGEQFF. As DNA, the CDR3 is TGTGCCATAGGAGAGCGGGAACGCGGGGAGCAGTTCTTC.

The chain couples TRBV12-5 to TRBJ2-6, with a possible D match to TRBD2 (6 bases). V was pared by 5 bases and J by 11 bases, with 13 bases between. The CDR3 is 13 residues long. The germline V gene encodes CDR1 LGHNT and CDR2 FRNRAP. The CDR3 DNA reads as TGTGCTAGTGGTCCCTCGGGGGTCGACGTCCTGACTTTC. It yields the protein CASGPSGVDVLTF.

This clone occurred a few times. V and J are TRBV14 and TRBJ1-5, with 7 bases identical to TRBD1. The CDR3 runs to 14 residues. Trimming at V came to 4 bases and at J to 3 bases, leaving 3 bases not matched to a gene. Germline CDR1 reads SGHDN; CDR2 reads FVKESK. CDR3 sequence reads: CASSLTGPNQPQHF. The CDR3 nucleotides are TGTGCCAGCAGCCTGACAGGGCCCAATCAGCCCCAGCATTTT.

V usage is TRBV19 and J usage is TRBJ2-3, with 7 positions matching TRBD1. CDR1 LNHDA and CDR2 SQIVND come from the germline V gene (reference sequence). V was pared by 5 bases and J by 3 bases, with 17 bases of the junction left unmatched. The CDR3 runs 18 residues. In DNA form, the CDR3 reads TGTGCCAGTAGTTCCCATGACAGGGTACCCCAAAGTACAGATACGCAGTATTTT. As protein: CASSSHDRVPQSTDTQYF.

CDR3 DNA sequence: TGCGCCAGCAGCCGAGGAACAGGGGGGGTCGACGAGCAGTACTTC. Translation gives CASSRGTGGVDEQYF. This chain uses TRBV5-1 with TRBJ2-7, with D possibly being TRBD1 (8 bases). Germline-derived CDR1 and CDR2 are SGHRS and YFSETQ. This CDR3 has 15 amino acids. Trimming removed 4 bases at V and 5 bases at J, with 19 bases between.

The chain uses TRBV30 and TRBJ1-1; no reliable D call. Germline V gene lookup returns CDR1 GTSNPN and CDR2 SVGIG (reference sequence). The CDR3 sequence is 14 residues long. The V and J ends lost 0 bases and 3 bases respectively, with 11 bases between them. Here the CDR3 DNA reads TGTGCCTGGAGTGTAAGGCAGGCGGACACTGAAGCTTTCTTT. This gives the protein CAWSVRQADTEAFF.

This rearrangement joins TRBV27 to TRBJ2-2; the D call may be TRBD1 or TRBD2 (5 bases each). V lost 5 bases and J lost 5, with 21 bases in between. Germline V gene lookup returns CDR1 MNHEY and CDR2 SMNVEV (reference sequence). The CDR3 runs to 17 residues. The CDR3 reads CASSDFSPGRGTGELFF. In DNA, the CDR3 is TGTGCCAGCAGTGACTTTTCCCCGGGACGTGGTACCGGGGAGCTGTTTTTT.

CDR3 residues: CASSRQGASSEAFF. The CDR3 DNA is TGTGCCAGTAGCCGACAGGGGGCGAGTAGTGAAGCTTTCTTT. The chain is built from TRBV19 and TRBJ1-1; TRBD1 matches at 10 bases. Germline assignment: CDR1 LNHDA and CDR2 SQIVND (reference sequence). The CDR3 loop spans 14 amino acids. The V segment lost 6 bases and the J segment 7 bases; nucleotides outside the gene matches: 8.

The chain links TRBV13 to TRBJ2-1; TRBD2 matches at 9 bases. V shed 4 bases, J shed 5 bases, and the junction held 12 bases outside the gene matches. The CDR3 loop spans 17 amino acids. The germline V gene has CDR1 PRHDT and CDR2 FYEKMQ (reference sequence). The CDR3 spells CASSSRRSLAGNNEQFF. CDR3 DNA: TGTGCCAGCAGCTCCCGCCGGAGTCTAGCGGGGAACAATGAGCAGTTCTTC.

The chain is built from TRBV2 and TRBJ1-2, with 9 bases fitting TRBD1. Germline values: CDR1 SNHLY, CDR2 FYNNEI. Losses at the gene ends were 5 bases for V and 3 bases for J; bases not matched to a gene: 7. The CDR3 has 15 residues. The CDR3 DNA reads as TGTGCCAGCAGTCCCCGGGACAGGGATTACTATGGCTACACCTTC. Translation: CASSPRDRDYYGYTF.

This clone has only a few counts. The V gene is TRBV5-1, the J gene TRBJ2-7; D remains ambiguous. V lost 1 base to trimming and J lost 6 bases, with 8 bases between them. The CDR3 consists of 12 residues. The germline CDR1 and CDR2 sequences are SGHRS and YFSETQ. CDR3: CASSLNRVEQYF. CDR3 in DNA: TGCGCCAGCAGCTTGAATCGGGTCGAGCAGTACTTC.

V is TRBV30 and J is TRBJ2-7; D gene unclear. V was shortened by 3 bases and J by 0 bases, with 9 bases between the two germline ends. Looked up from germline, CDR1 is GTSNPN and CDR2 is SVGIG (reference sequence). This CDR3 comprises 13 residues. CDR3 protein: CAWSYENSYEQYF. For the CDR3, the DNA is TGTGCCTGGAGCTACGAGAACTCCTACGAGCAGTACTTC.

V gene TRBV10-3 combines with J gene TRBJ1-3; 7 nucleotides match TRBD1. Germline assignment: CDR1 ENHRY and CDR2 SYGVKD. The CDR3 extends over 15 amino acids. The trim removed 2 bases at V and 0 bases at J, leaving 1 base unmatched. The DNA of the CDR3 is TGTGCCATCAGTGAGCCAGGGGGCTCTGGAAACACCATATATTTT. Translating it yields CAISEPGGSGNTIYF.

The chain couples TRBV7-2 to TRBJ1-5; possibly TRBD1 for D (6 bases). The CDR3 consists of 16 residues. In germline, CDR1 is SGHTA, CDR2 FQGNSA. Trimming shortened V by 2 bases and J by 5 bases, and 16 bases separated the two germline ends. The CDR3 sequence is CASSLSGRGLYQPQHF. DNA for the CDR3: TGTGCCAGCAGCTTAAGCGGCAGGGGTTTATATCAGCCCCAGCATTTT.

J is TRBJ2-7 and V is TRBV7-2, with 7 bases identical to TRBD2. This CDR3 spans 12 amino acids. J was trimmed by 2 bases and V by 6 bases; bases with no gene match: 1. Germline CDR1 and CDR2: SGHTA and FQGNSA. The CDR3 region is CASSGRAYEQYF. For the CDR3, the DNA is TGTGCCAGCAGTGGGAGGGCCTACGAGCAGTACTTC.

The chain links TRBV2 to TRBJ1-5, with TRBD1 as a possible D gene (5 bases). The CDR3 loop spans 14 amino acids. V shed 5 bases and J shed 4 bases, with 12 bases lying between them. Germline V gives CDR1 SNHLY, CDR2 FYNNEI. The CDR3 protein is CASSQERGNQPQHF. The CDR3 nucleotides are TGTGCCAGCAGTCAAGAGAGGGGAAATCAGCCCCAGCATTTT.

The chain carries TRBV5-8 and TRBJ1-3, with 10 bases aligning to TRBD1. Unmatched junction bases numbered 5, after V lost 1 base and J lost 7 bases. Germline CDR1 is SGHTS and CDR2 is YDEGEE. The CDR3 has 15 residues. CDR3 nucleotides: TGTGCCAGCAGCTTGCCGGGACAGGGGTGGAACACCATATATTTT. This sequence encodes CASSLPGQGWNTIYF.

The V and J genes are TRBV9 and TRBJ2-5; 9 bases match TRBD1. This CDR3 contains 15 residues. V lost 4 bases, J lost 3 bases, and 7 bases stayed unmatched. Germline CDR1 SGDLS, CDR2 YYNGEE. As DNA, the CDR3 is TGTGCCAGCAGCCTGGATTGGACAGGGGAAGAGACCCAGTACTTC. Its translation is CASSLDWTGEETQYF.

The chain is built from TRBV28 and TRBJ2-3, with 10 bases lining up with TRBD2. V lost 2 bases to trimming and J lost 2 bases; unmatched junction nucleotides: 1. The CDR3 has 15 amino acids. The germline V gene encodes CDR1 MDHEN and CDR2 SYDVKM. The CDR3 region is CASSLSGRATDTQYF. CDR3 nucleotide sequence: TGTGCCAGCAGTTTAAGCGGGAGGGCCACAGATACGCAGTATTTT.

This clone was seen a few times. The chain couples TRBV18 to TRBJ1-1; D may be TRBD1 (5 bases). The CDR3 extends over 14 amino acids. Trimming stripped 5 bases from V and 3 bases from J, with 13 bases between. Germline V gives CDR1 KGHSH, CDR2 LQKENI. The CDR3 bases are TGTGCCAGCTCAGTGGGACGTACTCACACTGAAGCTTTCTTT. This sequence encodes CASSVGRTHTEAFF. The full variable domain, its missing parts supplied by reference TRBV18 and TRBJ1-1, is NAGVMQNPRHLVRRRGQEARLRCSPMKGHSHVYWYRQLPEEGLKFMVYLQKENIIDESGMPKERFSAEFPKEGPSILRIQQVVRGDSAAYFCASSVGRTHTEAFFGQGTRLTVV.

This clone was observed a few times. The chain combines TRBV27 with TRBJ1-1; D uncertain. With 3 bases removed from V and 1 base from J, the gap between germline ends came to 12 bases. Germline CDR1 is MNHEY and CDR2 is SMNVEV (reference sequence). The CDR3 totals 15 residues. The CDR3 DNA reads as TGTGCCAGCAGTTTTGGTGAAGGTGGGAACACTGAAGCTTTCTTT. Residues: CASSFGEGGNTEAFF.

The gene calls are TRBV7-2 and TRBJ2-1, with a tentative D call TRBD2 (6 bases). The CDR3 has 15 amino acids. Trimming removed 8 bases at V and 10 bases at J, with 24 bases between. Germline-derived CDR1 and CDR2 are SGHTA and FQGNSA. In nucleotides, the CDR3 is TGTGCCAGCGCAAACCTGGGGGGACTTGCATACGAGCAGTTCTTC. Translating it yields CASANLGGLAYEQFF.